This T cell receptor (beta chain) was identified during a study of prognosis after radiotherapy for stage I lung cancer. Trimming removed 4 bases from V and 2 bases from J, with 11 bases in between. CDR3 length: 14 residues. Germline V gene lookup returns CDR1 MNHEY and CDR2 SVGEGT. Multiplex PCR in two rounds served to amplify TCR beta CDR3 from genomic DNA. First-round PCR, the initial amplification, used primers specific to each TRBV and TRBJ gene. Using its own MiXCR run on the multiplex PCR reads, TCRdb lists one record per CDR3 protein. The sample contains about 51,000 distinct CDR3 sequences, about 37% of which appear only once. A word on this clonotype: A much bigger clone sits one base away, suggesting this may be a read error.

The sample consisted of PBMCs, taken before or after stereotactic body radiation therapy (not recorded which). V is TRBV6-2 or TRBV6-3 and J is TRBJ2-5; D unresolved. The TCR was taken from a donor at least 50 years old with non-small cell lung cancer. The CDR3 DNA reads as TGTGCCAGCAGTTCCCTGTGGCCGCAAGAGACCCAGTACTTC. This translates into CASSSLWPQETQYF.